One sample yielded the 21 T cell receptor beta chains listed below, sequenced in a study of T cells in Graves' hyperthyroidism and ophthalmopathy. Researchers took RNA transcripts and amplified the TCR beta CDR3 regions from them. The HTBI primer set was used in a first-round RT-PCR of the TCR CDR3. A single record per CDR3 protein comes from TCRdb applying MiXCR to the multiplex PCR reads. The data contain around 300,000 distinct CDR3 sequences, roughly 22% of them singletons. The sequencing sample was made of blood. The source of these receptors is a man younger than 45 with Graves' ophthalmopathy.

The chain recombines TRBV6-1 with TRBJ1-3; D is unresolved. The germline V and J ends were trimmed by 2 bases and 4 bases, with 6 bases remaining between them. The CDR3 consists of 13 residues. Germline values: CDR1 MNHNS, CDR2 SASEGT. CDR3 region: CASSETGGNTIYF. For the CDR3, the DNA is TGTGCCAGCAGTGAAACGGGCGGAAACACCATATATTTT.

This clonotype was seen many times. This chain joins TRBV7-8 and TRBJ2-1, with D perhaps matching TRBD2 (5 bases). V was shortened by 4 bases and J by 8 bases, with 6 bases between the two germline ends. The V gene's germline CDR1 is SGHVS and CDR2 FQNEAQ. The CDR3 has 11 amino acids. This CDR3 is CASSSGDEQFF. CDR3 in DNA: TGTGCCAGCAGCTCCGGGGATGAGCAGTTCTTC.

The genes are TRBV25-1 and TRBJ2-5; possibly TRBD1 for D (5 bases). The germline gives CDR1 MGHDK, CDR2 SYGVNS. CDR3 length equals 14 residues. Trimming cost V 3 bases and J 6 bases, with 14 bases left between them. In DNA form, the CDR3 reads TGTGCCAGCAGTGAGGTGGGGCTCCCGAAGACCCAGTACTTC. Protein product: CASSEVGLPKTQYF.

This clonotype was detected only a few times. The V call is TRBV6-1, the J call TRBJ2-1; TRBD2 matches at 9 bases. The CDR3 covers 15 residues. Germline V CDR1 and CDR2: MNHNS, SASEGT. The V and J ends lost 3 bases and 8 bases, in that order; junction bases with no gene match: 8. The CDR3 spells CASSDPGLAVHEQFF. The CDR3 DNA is TGTGCCAGCAGTGATCCGGGACTAGCTGTTCATGAGCAGTTCTTC.

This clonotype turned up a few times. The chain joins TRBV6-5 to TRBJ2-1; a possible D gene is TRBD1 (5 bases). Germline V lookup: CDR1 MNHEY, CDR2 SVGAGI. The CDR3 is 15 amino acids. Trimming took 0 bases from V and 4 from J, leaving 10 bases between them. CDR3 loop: CASSYSAGKYNEQFF. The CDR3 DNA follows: TGTGCCAGCAGTTACTCAGCAGGGAAGTACAATGAGCAGTTCTTC.

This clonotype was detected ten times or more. Written as DNA, the CDR3 is TGTGCCAGCAGCGCCAGCCCTAGCCCCGGAGGGTGGGAGCAGTACTTC. It is translated as CASSASPSPGGWEQYF. The V and J genes are TRBV9 and TRBJ2-7; perhaps TRBD2 as D (6 bases). V was pared by 3 bases and J by 7 bases, with 23 bases between. Germline V lookup: CDR1 SGDLS, CDR2 YYNGEE. CDR3 length: 16 residues. Full variable domain (outside the CDR3, taken from reference TRBV9 and TRBJ2-7): DSGVTQTPKHLITATGQRVTLRCSPRSGDLSVYWYQQSLDQGLQFLIQYYNGEERAKGNILERFSAQQFPDLHSELNLSSLELGDSALYFCASSASPSPGGWEQYFGPGTRLTVT.

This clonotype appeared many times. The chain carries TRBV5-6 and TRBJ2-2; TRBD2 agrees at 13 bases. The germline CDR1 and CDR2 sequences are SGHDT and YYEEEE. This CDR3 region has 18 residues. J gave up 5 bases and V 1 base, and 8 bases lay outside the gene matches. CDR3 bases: TGTGCCAGCAGCTTGCCACTAGCGGGAGGGCGGCGAACCGGGGAGCTGTTTTTT. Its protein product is CASSLPLAGGRRTGELFF.

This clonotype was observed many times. The CDR3 protein is CASSLVLATYEQYF. The CDR3, as DNA: TGTGCCAGCAGCTTAGTACTGGCAACCTACGAGCAGTACTTC. The chain recombines TRBV11-2 with TRBJ2-7; D remains unclear. V lost 1 base and J lost 2, with 9 bases in between. The CDR3 loop spans 14 amino acids. Germline V lookup: CDR1 SGHAT, CDR2 FQNNGV.

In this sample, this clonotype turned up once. The DNA of the CDR3 is TGCGCCAGCAGCTTCGCGGGAGCGACGGAGACCCAGTACTTC. Translated, it gives CASSFAGATETQYF. The gene calls are TRBV5-1 and TRBJ2-5, with 7 bases fitting TRBD2. Germline-derived CDR1 and CDR2 are SGHRS and YFSETQ. There are 14 residues in the CDR3. With 2 bases clipped from V and 5 bases from J, the junction kept 6 bases outside the gene matches.

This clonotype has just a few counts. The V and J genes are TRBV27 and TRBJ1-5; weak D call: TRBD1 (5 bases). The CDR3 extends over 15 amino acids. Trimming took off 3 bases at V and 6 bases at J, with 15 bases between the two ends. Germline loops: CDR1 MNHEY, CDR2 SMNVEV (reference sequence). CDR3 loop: CASSFGGETGQPQHF. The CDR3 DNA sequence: TGTGCCAGCAGTTTTGGAGGGGAGACGGGTCAGCCCCAGCATTTT.

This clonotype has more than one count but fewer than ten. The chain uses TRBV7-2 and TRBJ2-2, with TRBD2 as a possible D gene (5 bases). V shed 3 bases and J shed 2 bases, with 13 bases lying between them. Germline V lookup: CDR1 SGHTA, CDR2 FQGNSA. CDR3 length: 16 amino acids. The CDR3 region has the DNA TGTGCCAGCAGCTTTCGTGCGGGTACAAACACCGGGGAGCTGTTTTTT. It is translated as CASSFRAGTNTGELFF.

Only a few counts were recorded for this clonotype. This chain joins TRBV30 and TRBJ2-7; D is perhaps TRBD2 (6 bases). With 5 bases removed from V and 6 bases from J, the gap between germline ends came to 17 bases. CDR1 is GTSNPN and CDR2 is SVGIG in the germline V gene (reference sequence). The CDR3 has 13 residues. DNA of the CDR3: TGTGCCTGGGCAATGTGGGGGGAAGGCGAGCAGTACTTC. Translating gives CAWAMWGEGEQYF.

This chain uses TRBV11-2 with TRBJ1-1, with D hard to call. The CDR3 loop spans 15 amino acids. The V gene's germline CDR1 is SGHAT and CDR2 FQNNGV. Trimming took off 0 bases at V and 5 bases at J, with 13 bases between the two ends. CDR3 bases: TGTGCCAGCAGCTTAGAGATTTCGGGGAGTACTGAAGCTTTCTTT. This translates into CASSLEISGSTEAFF.

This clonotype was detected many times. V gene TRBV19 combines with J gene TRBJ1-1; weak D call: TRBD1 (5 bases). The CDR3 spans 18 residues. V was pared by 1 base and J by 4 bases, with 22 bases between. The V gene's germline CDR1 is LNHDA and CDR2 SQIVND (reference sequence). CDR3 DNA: TGTGCCAGTAGTATAGTTCGGTTCCGGGGCAGAGGGAGCACTGAAGCTTTCTTT. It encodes CASSIVRFRGRGSTEAFF.

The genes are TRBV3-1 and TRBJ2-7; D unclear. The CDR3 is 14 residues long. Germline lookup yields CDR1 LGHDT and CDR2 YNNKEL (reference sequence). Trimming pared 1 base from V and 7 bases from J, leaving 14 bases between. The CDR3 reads CASSQGSLRAEQYF. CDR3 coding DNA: TGTGCCAGCAGCCAAGGGTCCCTCCGGGCTGAGCAGTACTTC.

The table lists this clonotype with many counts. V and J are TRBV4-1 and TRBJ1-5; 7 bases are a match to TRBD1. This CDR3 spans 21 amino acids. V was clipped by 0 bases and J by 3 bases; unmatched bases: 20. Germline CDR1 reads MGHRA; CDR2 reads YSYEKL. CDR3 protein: CASSQDNSDRARDRSNQPQHF. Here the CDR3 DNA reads TGCGCCAGCAGCCAAGATAATTCCGACAGGGCAAGGGATCGTTCCAATCAGCCCCAGCATTTT.

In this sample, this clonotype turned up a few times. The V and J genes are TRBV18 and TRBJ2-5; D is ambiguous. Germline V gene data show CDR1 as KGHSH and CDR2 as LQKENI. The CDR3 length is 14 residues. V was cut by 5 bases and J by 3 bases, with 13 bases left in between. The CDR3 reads CASSASLSKETQYF. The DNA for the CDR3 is TGTGCCAGCTCAGCCTCTCTATCAAAAGAGACCCAGTACTTC.

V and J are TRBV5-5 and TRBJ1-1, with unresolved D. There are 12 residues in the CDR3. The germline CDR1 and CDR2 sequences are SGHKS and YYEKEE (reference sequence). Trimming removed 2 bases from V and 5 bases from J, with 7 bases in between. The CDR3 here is CASSFFRTEAFF. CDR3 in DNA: TGTGCCAGCAGCTTCTTCCGGACTGAAGCTTTCTTT.

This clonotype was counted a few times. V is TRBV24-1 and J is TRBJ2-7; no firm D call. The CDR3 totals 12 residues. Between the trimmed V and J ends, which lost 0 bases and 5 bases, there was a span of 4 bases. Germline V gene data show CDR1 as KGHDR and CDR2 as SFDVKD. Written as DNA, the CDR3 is TGTGCCACCAGTGATTTGGGGAACGAGCAGTACTTC. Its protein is CATSDLGNEQYF.

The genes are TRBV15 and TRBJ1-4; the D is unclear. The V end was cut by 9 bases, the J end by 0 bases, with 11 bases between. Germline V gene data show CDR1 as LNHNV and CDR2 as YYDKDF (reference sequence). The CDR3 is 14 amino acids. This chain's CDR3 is CATREGATNEKLFF. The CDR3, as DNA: TGTGCCACGAGGGAAGGAGCAACTAATGAAAAACTGTTTTTT.

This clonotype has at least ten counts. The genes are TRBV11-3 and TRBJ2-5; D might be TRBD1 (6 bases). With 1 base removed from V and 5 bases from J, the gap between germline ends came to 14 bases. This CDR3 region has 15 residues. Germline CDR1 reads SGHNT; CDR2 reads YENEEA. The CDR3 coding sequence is TGTGCCAGCAGCTTAGTGCCGGACAGATACGAGACCCAGTACTTC. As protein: CASSLVPDRYETQYF.